The T cell receptor beta chain under discussion was sequenced for a study of beta chain features in type 1 diabetes. Study-wide results and limits: Any HLA type influence on TCRB rearrangement was left unresolved here. Shorter TCRB CDR3s, moderately but significantly so, marked every one of the four CD4+ subsets in Type 1 diabetes patients.

The purity of all sorted populations exceeded 98%. Trimming shortened V by 1 base and J by 6 bases, and 7 bases separated the two germline ends. CDR1 SGHTA and CDR2 FQGNSA come from the germline V gene. The CDR3 contains 13 residues. Sequenced material consisted of expressed TCRB transcripts (all of the isolated RNA was reverse transcribed). Clones were read by immunoSEQ multiplex PCR, and TCRdb kept only the in-frame ones, dropping some. The sample carries roughly 170,000 clones, roughly an eighth recorded once. Of note for this clone: Its antigen remains unknown.

Sequenced sample: central memory CD4+ T cells from blood. This clonotype originated in a woman younger than 30 in good health. The J gene is TRBJ2-1, the V gene TRBV7-2, with TRBD1 as a possible D gene (6 bases). CDR3: CASSLGQVNEQFF. The CDR3 nucleotides are TGTGCCAGCAGCTTAGGACAGGTCAATGAGCAGTTCTTC.